Listed below are T cell receptor beta chains from one sample, sequenced in a study of regulatory T cells in long-lasting Graves disease. TCRdb passed the multiplex PCR reads through MiXCR, listing each CDR3 protein once. The sample carries some 410,000 distinct CDR3 sequences, approximately 16% recorded once. This sample also belongs to another study, concerning T cells in Graves' hyperthyroidism and ophthalmopathy.

This specimen consisted of peripheral blood mononuclear cells (PBMCs), obtained at new diagnosis, from a patient treated with antithyroid drugs. The receptors come from a woman in her twenties or thirties with Graves disease. CDR3s include the opening cysteine and the closing phenylalanine or tryptophan. The D gene is left open where the match is weak. For some rows the clone size is stated as once, few or many, or as a class when expanded; others skip it.

>many|TRBJ1-1|15|TRBV7-3|TRBD1
TGTGCCAGCAGCCCACAGGGGCTATCGAACACTGAAGCTTTCTTT
CASSPQGLSNTEAFF
>many|TRBJ2-2|18|TRBV2|TRBD2
TGTGCCAGCAGTGAATCTAGCGGGCGAACCTGGGGGACCGGGGAGCTGTTTTTT
CASSESSGRTWGTGELFF
>many|TRBJ2-7|14|TRBV3-1|.
TGTGCCAGCAGCCGTCGGGGTAATTCCTACGAGCAGTACTTC
CASSRRGNSYEQYF
>many|TRBJ1-1|14|TRBV20-1|TRBD1
TGCAGTGCTAGACAGGGGGCGAAGAACACTGAAGCTTTCTTT
CSARQGAKNTEAFF
>many|TRBJ2-1|13|TRBV20-1|.
TGCAGTGCCGAGCGCCTTCCTTACAATGAGCAGTTCTTC
CSAERLPYNEQFF
>many|TRBJ2-1|15|TRBV28|TRBD2
TGTGCCAGCACCCCAGCGGGAGTTGCTTACAATGAGCAGTTCTTC
CASTPAGVAYNEQFF
>once|TRBJ1-3|14|TRBV6-5|.
TGTGCCAGCAGTTACGCTCGGGGCAGAAACACCATATATTTT
CASSYARGRNTIYF
>.|TRBJ1-4|14|TRBV20-1|.
TGCAGTGCTAGAATGGTGGAAGTCGGAGAAAAACTGTTTTTT
CSARMVEVGEKLFF
>few|TRBJ2-1|13|TRBV4-3|.
TGCGCCAGCAGCCAAGAAACAGACAATGAGCAGTTCTTC
CASSQETDNEQFF
>many|TRBJ2-3|21|TRBV28|.
TGTGCCAGCAGTCCCCGAGGTCTGGGGGCGGCCACCCGCGGGAGCACAGATACGCAGTATTTT
CASSPRGLGAATRGSTDTQYF
>few|TRBJ1-1|15|TRBV7-2|.
TGTGCCGGCAGCTTAGGATTAGGGGTGAACACTGAAGCTTTCTTT
CAGSLGLGVNTEAFF
>many|TRBJ2-1|15|TRBV20-1|.
TGCAGTGCTAGAGATCCCCTAGCCCGATACAATGAGCAGTTCTTC
CSARDPLARYNEQFF
>.|TRBJ2-1|18|TRBV5-1|TRBD1
TGCGCCAGCAGCTTTATCACGAGAGGACAGGGGGCCACGGATGAGCAGTTCTTC
CASSFITRGQGATDEQFF
>many|TRBJ2-7|16|TRBV6-5|.
TGTGCCAGCAGTTACTCGGAGAGGGCGGGGAGCTACGAGCAGTACTTC
CASSYSERAGSYEQYF
>.|TRBJ2-7|17|TRBV2|TRBD2
TGTGCCAGCAGTGAAGGGGTAGCGGGAGTGGGTTCCTACGAGCAGTACTTC
CASSEGVAGVGSYEQYF
>.|TRBJ1-6|15|TRBV4-1|.
TGCGCCAGCAGCCATTCCCCACTGACGGGTTCACCCCTCCACTTT
CASSHSPLTGSPLHF
>many|TRBJ1-4|16|TRBV28|.
TGTGCCAGCAGTCAGTGGAACAGGCAATCTAATGAAAAACTGTTTTTT
CASSQWNRQSNEKLFF
>many|TRBJ2-7|14|TRBV15|.
TGTGCCACCAGCAGGGCGGGGGCGCTGGGGGAGCAGTACTTC
CATSRAGALGEQYF
>many|TRBJ2-3|14|TRBV28|TRBD1
TGTGCCAGCACTAGGACAGGGGTTACAGATACGCAGTATTTT
CASTRTGVTDTQYF
>many|TRBJ2-1|18|TRBV18|.
TGTGCCAGCTCACCATCCTGGGATGGGCAGGGAGTCAAGAATGAGCAGTTCTTC
CASSPSWDGQGVKNEQFF
>.|TRBJ1-6|14|TRBV12-3/TRBV12-4|.
TGTGCCAGCAGTGAGGGTTTATATAATTCACCCCTCCACTTT
CASSEGLYNSPLHF
>many|TRBJ2-4|16|TRBV7-2|.
TGTGCCAGCACCCCCCAGGGCCTCGTAGCCAAAAACATTCAGTACTTC
CASTPQGLVAKNIQYF
>many|TRBJ2-1|17|TRBV11-2|TRBD2
TGTGCCAGCAGCTTAGATCAGACTAGCGCCCCATACAATGAGCAGTTCTTC
CASSLDQTSAPYNEQFF
>many|TRBJ1-1|16|TRBV27|TRBD1
TGTGCCAGCAGCCAGGGACAGGGGGCTGGGGGCACTGAAGCTTTCTTT
CASSQGQGAGGTEAFF
>.|TRBJ2-2|14|TRBV18|.
TGTGCCAGCTCACCGGAGCTAGACACCGGGGAGCTGTTTTTT
CASSPELDTGELFF
>many|TRBJ2-7|14|TRBV18|.
TGTGCCAGCTCACGGGAGTCCGCCGGGAACGAGCAGTACTTC
CASSRESAGNEQYF
>.|TRBJ2-1|14|TRBV7-9|.
TGTGTCAGCCCTCTAAGTCAGGTTAACAATGAGCAGTTCTTC
CVSPLSQVNNEQFF
>many|TRBJ2-7|11|TRBV2|.
TGTGCCAGCAGTAACGTCTACGAGCAGTACTTC
CASSNVYEQYF
>many|TRBJ2-7|15|TRBV28|TRBD1
TGTGCCAGCAGCTCTCCGGGACAGGGGGATCTCGAGCAGTACTTC
CASSSPGQGDLEQYF
>many|TRBJ2-1|19|TRBV10-3|TRBD2
TGTGCCATCAGTGAGTCGGGGACTAGCGGGGCTACCTCCTACAATGAGCAGTTCTTC
CAISESGTSGATSYNEQFF
>many|TRBJ2-2|16|TRBV6-5|.
TGTGCCAGCAGTTACCGACCGCCGGGAGATGCCGGGGAGCTGTTTTTT
CASSYRPPGDAGELFF
>many|TRBJ2-7|18|TRBV6-1|.
TGTGCCAGCAGTGATTCGACAGCCCGAGCCCCAGGGATTTACGAGCAGTACTTC
CASSDSTARAPGIYEQYF
>few|TRBJ2-5|14|TRBV20-1|.
TGCAGTGCTAGAGATATGCTAGCAGCACAGACCCAGTACTTC
CSARDMLAAQTQYF
>few|TRBJ2-4|15|TRBV28|.
TGTGCCAGCAGTTTACCCCTGGGGGCCAAAAACATTCAGTACTTC
CASSLPLGAKNIQYF
>.|TRBJ2-1|13|TRBV6-2/TRBV6-3|.
TGTGCCAGCAGTCGGCGGGATACCGATGAGCAGTTCTTC
CASSRRDTDEQFF
>.|TRBJ2-2|16|TRBV20-1|TRBD1
TGCAGTGCTGAATTGGGACAGGCGACGGACACCGGGGAGCTGTTTTTT
CSAELGQATDTGELFF
>many|TRBJ2-1|15|TRBV11-2|TRBD2
TGTGCCAGCATCGAACGCGTGGGAGGGATTGATGAGCAGTTCTTC
CASIERVGGIDEQFF
>many|TRBJ2-7|12|TRBV2|TRBD1
TGTGCCAGCGTGGGACAGTCCTACGAGCAGTACTTC
CASVGQSYEQYF
>.|TRBJ2-2|15|TRBV5-4|.
TGTGCCAGCAGCTTGAGTAGCGTCGGCACCGGGGAGCTGTTTTTT
CASSLSSVGTGELFF
>few|TRBJ1-6|16|TRBV5-4|.
TGTGCCAGCAGTTCAGACCCGAGCTCCTATAATTCACCCCTCCACTTT
CASSSDPSSYNSPLHF
>many|TRBJ1-1|15|TRBV7-9|.
TGTGCCAGCAGCTTCGGACTGGGACAACGCACTGAAGCTTTCTTT
CASSFGLGQRTEAFF
>many|TRBJ2-1|15|TRBV7-9|TRBD2
TGTGCCAGCAGCTTTCTTAGCGGGGGGAACAATGAGCAGTTCTTC
CASSFLSGGNNEQFF
>many|TRBJ1-2|14|TRBV28|TRBD1
TGTGCCAGCAGTTCCGAGACAGGGGTGTATGGCTACACCTTC
CASSSETGVYGYTF
>.|TRBJ2-1|15|TRBV2|TRBD2
TGTGCCAGCAGTGCTCGGGGGAGGGCCTACAATGAGCAGTTCTTC
CASSARGRAYNEQFF
>.|TRBJ2-7|17|TRBV6-5|TRBD2
TGTGCCAGCAGTTACACACCTTGGACTAGCGGGGCCTACGAGCAGTACTTC
CASSYTPWTSGAYEQYF
>few|TRBJ2-6|15|TRBV7-9|.
TGTGCCAGCAGCTTTATAGGGGCTGGGGCCAACGTCCTGACTTTC
CASSFIGAGANVLTF
>many|TRBJ1-4|14|TRBV11-2|.
TGTGCCAGCAGCTCGCGGGGGGGAAATGAAAAACTGTTTTTT
CASSSRGGNEKLFF
>many|TRBJ2-7|12|TRBV18|.
TGTGCCAGCTCACAAAAAAACTACGAGCAGTACTTC
CASSQKNYEQYF
>many|TRBJ2-2|15|TRBV3-1|TRBD2
TGTGCCAGCAGAAGGACTAGCGGAGACACCGGGGAGCTGTTTTTT
CASRRTSGDTGELFF
>many|TRBJ2-7|14|TRBV6-4|TRBD2
TGTGCCAGCAGTGACAGAGCGGGAGTATACGAGCAGTACTTC
CASSDRAGVYEQYF
>.|TRBJ2-3|17|TRBV4-1|TRBD2
TGCGCCAGCAGCCAAGATAGGGCTAGCGGGACGACAGATACGCAGTATTTT
CASSQDRASGTTDTQYF
>many|TRBJ2-7|15|TRBV6-9|.
TGTGCCAGCAGTTACCTTGGGGCGATATCTTACGAGCAGTACTTC
CASSYLGAISYEQYF
>many|TRBJ2-3|15|TRBV27|.
TGTGCCAGCAGTTTAGGAGCGGCCTACACAGATACGCAGTATTTT
CASSLGAAYTDTQYF
>many|TRBJ2-7|14|TRBV6-5|.
TGTGCCAGCAGTTACGCAGGGAGGACCTACGAGCAGTACTTC
CASSYAGRTYEQYF
>many|TRBJ2-7|12|TRBV11-2|.
TGTGCCAGCAGCTTAGATCTGAGCGAGCAGTACTTC
CASSLDLSEQYF